This TCR beta chain was documented in a study of radiation and T cells in renal cell carcinoma. Study outcomes and limitations: Without pretreatment biopsies, baseline tumor clonotype presence was undetermined. In blood, top tumor clones expanded by 2 weeks, shrinking by 4.

Data came from immunoSEQ multiplex PCR; TCRdb stores just in-frame clones and leaves some out. The sample yields 100,000 to 150,000 clones, roughly 85% seen once. Comments on this clone: Antigen specificity is unknown.

The germline V gene has CDR1 MNHEY and CDR2 SMNVEV (reference sequence). This CDR3 is built from 14 residues. V lost 4 bases and J lost 10; bases outside the gene matches: 8. Time point specified: baseline pretreatment blood. Treatment given: 15 Gy SBRT to primary tumor, nephrectomy 4 weeks later. After SBRT, blood was collected at 2 and 4 weeks, plus baseline. The patient's renal cell carcinoma had clear cell pathology. The sequences come from blood, collected from a patient whose treatment included radiotherapy and nephrectomy. The chain joins TRBV27 to TRBJ2-1, with 9 nucleotides matching TRBD2. The clonotype was recovered from a woman aged 60-75 years with renal cell carcinoma. CDR3 sequence reads: CASSYGGGAGEQFF. For the CDR3, the DNA is TGTGCCAGCAGTTATGGCGGGGGGGCAGGGGAGCAGTTCTTC.